This T cell receptor beta chain was retrieved from a study of blood T cell repertoires in COVID-19. Study-wide background: In each case, the material was cDNA or gDNA derived from T cells, B-cell-depleted T cells, or PBMCs.

V gave up 8 bases and J gave up 6 bases; unmatched junction bases: 4. Germline loops: CDR1 ENHRY, CDR2 SYGVKD. This CDR3 has 13 residues. Measured with immunoSEQ multiplex PCR; TCRdb has only the in-frame clones, and not every one. Here the sample spans 30,000 to 40,000 clones, 85% to 90% being singletons. The chain recombines TRBV10-3 with TRBJ1-2; 12 nucleotides line up with TRBD1. The sequence was obtained from a man between 60 and 70 years old with active or convalescent COVID-19. The sequenced material came from peripheral blood. CDR3 sequence: CAIGTGGINGYTF. CDR3 in DNA: TGTGCCATCGGGACAGGGGGCATTAATGGCTACACCTTC.